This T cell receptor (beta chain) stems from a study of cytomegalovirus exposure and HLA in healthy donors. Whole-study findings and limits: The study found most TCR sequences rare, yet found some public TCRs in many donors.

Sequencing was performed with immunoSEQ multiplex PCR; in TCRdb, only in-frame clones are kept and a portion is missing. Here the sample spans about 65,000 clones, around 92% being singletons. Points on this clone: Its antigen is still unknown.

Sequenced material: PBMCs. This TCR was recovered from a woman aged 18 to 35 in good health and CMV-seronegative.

CDR3 in amino acids: CASSPKLRQGLGEQYF. The CDR3 region has the DNA TGTGCCAGCAGCCCGAAGCTCCGACAGGGACTTGGCGAGCAGTACTTC. This rearrangement joins TRBV11-3 to TRBJ2-7; tentative D call: TRBD1 (7 bases). The V gene's germline CDR1 is SGHNT and CDR2 YENEEA. V lost 5 bases and J 6 bases, leaving 23 bases between the germline ends. The CDR3 covers 16 residues.